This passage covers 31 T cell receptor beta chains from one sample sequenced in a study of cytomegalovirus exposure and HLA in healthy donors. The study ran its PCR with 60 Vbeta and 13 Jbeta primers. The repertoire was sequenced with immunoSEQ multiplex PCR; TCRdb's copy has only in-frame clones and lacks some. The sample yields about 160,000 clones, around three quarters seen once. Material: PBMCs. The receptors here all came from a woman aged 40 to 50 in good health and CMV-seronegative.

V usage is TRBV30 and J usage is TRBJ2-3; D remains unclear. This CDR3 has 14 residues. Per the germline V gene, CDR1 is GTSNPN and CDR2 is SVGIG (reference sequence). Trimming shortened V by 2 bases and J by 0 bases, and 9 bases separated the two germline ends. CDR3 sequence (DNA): TGTGCCTGGAGTTCGAGATCTAGCACAGATACGCAGTATTTT. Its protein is CAWSSRSSTDTQYF.

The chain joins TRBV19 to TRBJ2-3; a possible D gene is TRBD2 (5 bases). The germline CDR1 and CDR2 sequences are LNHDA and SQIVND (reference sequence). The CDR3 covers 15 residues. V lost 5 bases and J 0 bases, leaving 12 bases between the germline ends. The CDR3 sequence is CASSWRAASTDTQYF. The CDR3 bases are TGTGCCAGTAGTTGGCGGGCCGCTAGCACAGATACGCAGTATTTT.

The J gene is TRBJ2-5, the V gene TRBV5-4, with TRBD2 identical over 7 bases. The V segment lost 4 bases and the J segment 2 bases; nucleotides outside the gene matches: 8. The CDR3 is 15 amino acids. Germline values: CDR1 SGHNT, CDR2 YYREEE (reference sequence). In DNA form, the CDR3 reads TGTGCCAGCAGCGCCGCTAGCGGTCTACAAGAGACCCAGTACTTC. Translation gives CASSAASGLQETQYF.

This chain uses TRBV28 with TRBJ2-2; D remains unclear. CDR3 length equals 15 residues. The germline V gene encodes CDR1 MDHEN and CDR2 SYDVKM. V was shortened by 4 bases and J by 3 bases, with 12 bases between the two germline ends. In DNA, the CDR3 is TGTGCCAGCAGTTCTCCCCTTTATGACACCGGGGAGCTGTTTTTT. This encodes CASSSPLYDTGELFF.

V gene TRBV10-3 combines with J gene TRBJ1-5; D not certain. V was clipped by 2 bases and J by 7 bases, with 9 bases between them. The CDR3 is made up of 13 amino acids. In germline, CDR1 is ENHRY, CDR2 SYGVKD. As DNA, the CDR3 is TGTGCCATCAGTGAGGGCCCGGGGCAGCCCCAGCATTTT. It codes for CAISEGPGQPQHF.

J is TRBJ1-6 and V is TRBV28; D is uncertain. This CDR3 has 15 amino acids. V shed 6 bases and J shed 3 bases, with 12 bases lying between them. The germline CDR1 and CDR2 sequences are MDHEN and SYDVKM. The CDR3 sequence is CASRPGELYNSPLHF. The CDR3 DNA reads TGTGCCAGCAGGCCAGGCGAACTCTATAATTCACCCCTCCACTTT.

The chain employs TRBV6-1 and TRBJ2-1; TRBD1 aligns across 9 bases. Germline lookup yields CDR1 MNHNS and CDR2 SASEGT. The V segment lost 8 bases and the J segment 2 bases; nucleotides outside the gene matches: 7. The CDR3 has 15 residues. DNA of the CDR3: TGTGCCAGCGGTCCGGGACAGGGAACCTACAATGAGCAGTTCTTC. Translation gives CASGPGQGTYNEQFF.

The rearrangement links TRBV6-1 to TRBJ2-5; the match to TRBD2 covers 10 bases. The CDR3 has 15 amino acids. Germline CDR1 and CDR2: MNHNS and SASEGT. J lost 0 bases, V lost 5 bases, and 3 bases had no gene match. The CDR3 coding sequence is TGTGCCAGCAGTCCAGCGGGAGGGAACCAAGAGACCCAGTACTTC. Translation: CASSPAGGNQETQYF.

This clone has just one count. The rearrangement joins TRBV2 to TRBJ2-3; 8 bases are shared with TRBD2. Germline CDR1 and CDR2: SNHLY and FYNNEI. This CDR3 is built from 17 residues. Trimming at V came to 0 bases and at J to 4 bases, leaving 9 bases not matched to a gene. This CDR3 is CASSEAELTSGSDTQYF. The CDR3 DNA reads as TGTGCCAGCAGTGAAGCTGAACTCACTAGCGGATCAGATACGCAGTATTTT. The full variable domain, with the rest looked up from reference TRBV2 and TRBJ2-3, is EPEVTQTPSHQVTQMGQEVILRCVPISNHLYFYWYRQILGQKVEFLVSFYNNEISEKSEIFDDQFSVERPDGSNFTLKIRSTKLEDSAMYFCASSEAELTSGSDTQYFGPGTRLTVL.

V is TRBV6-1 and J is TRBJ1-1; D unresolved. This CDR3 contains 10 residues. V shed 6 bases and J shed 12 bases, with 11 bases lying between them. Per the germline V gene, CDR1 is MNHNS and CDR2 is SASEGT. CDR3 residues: CASSPGMTFF. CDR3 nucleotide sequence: TGTGCCAGCAGCCCCGGGATGACTTTCTTT.

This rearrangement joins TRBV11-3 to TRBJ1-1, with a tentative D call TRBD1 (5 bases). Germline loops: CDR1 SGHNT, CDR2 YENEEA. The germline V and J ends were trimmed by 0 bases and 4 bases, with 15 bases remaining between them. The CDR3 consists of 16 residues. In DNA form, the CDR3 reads TGTGCCAGCAGCTTAGACCAGGGTTTAAGGAGCACTGAAGCTTTCTTT. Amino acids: CASSLDQGLRSTEAFF.

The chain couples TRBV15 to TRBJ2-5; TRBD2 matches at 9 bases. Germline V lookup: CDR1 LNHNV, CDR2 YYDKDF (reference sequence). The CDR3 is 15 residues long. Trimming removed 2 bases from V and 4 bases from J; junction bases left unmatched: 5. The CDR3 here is CATSRIAGVGETQYF. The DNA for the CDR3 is TGTGCCACCAGCAGAATAGCGGGAGTGGGAGAGACCCAGTACTTC.

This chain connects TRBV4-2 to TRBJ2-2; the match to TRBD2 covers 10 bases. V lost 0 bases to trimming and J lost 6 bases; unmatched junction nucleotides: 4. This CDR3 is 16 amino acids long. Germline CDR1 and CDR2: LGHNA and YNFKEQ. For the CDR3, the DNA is TGTGCCAGCAGCCAAGATGATCTAGCGGGAGCCGGGGAGCTGTTTTTT. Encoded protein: CASSQDDLAGAGELFF.

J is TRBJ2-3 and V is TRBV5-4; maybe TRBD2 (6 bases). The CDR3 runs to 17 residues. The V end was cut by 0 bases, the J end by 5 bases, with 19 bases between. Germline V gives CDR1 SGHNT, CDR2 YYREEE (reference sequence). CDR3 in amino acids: CASSLGSGGVAGDTQYF. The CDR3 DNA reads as TGTGCCAGCAGCTTGGGTTCAGGAGGGGTTGCGGGAGATACGCAGTATTTT. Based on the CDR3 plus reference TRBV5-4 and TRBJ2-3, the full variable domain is ETGVTQSPTHLIKTRGQQVTLRCSSQSGHNTVSWYQQALGQGPQFIFQYYREEENGRGNFPPRFSGLQFPNYSSELNVNALELDDSALYLCASSLGSGGVAGDTQYFGPGTRLTVL.

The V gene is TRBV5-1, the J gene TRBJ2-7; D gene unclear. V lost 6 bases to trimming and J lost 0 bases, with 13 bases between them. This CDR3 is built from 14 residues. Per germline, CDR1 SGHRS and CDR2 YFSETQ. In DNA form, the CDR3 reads TGCGCCAGCACCGATGTATCGGGCTCCTACGAGCAGTACTTC. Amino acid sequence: CASTDVSGSYEQYF.

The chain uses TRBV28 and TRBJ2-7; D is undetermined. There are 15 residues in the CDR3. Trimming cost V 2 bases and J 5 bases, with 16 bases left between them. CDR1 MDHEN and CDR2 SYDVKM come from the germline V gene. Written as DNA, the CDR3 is TGTGCCAGCAGTTTAGAAAGGATACCGCAGGACGAGCAGTACTTC. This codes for CASSLERIPQDEQYF.

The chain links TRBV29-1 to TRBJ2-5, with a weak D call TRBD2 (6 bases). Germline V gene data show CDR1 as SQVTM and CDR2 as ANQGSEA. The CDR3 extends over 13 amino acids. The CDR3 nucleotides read TGCGGGGTCCGGAGGGTGGGGGAAGAGACCCAGTACTTC. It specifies CGVRRVGEETQYF. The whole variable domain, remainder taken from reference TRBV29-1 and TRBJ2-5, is SAVISQKPSRDICQRGTSLTIQCQVDSQVTMMFWYRQQPGQSLTLIATANQGSEATYESGFVIDKFPISRPNLTFSTLTVSNMSPEDSSIYLCGVRRVGEETQYFGPGTRLLVL.

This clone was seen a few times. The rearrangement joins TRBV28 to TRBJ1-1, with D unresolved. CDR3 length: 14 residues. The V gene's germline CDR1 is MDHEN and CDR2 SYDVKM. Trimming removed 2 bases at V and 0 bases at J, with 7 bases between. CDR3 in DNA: TGTGCCAGCAGTTTAACGCAGGTGAACACTGAAGCTTTCTTT. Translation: CASSLTQVNTEAFF. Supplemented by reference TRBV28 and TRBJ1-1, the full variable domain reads DVKVTQSSRYLVKRTGEKVFLECVQDMDHENMFWYRQDPGLGLRLIYFSYDVKMKEKGDIPEGYSVSREKKERFSLILESASTNQTSMYLCASSLTQVNTEAFFGQGTRLTVV.

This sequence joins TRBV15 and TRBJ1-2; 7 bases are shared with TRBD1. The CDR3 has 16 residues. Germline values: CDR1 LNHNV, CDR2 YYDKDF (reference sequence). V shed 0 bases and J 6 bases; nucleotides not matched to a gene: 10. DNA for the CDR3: TGTGCCACCAGCAGAGATTTAGGGACAGTGACGGATGGCTACACCTTC. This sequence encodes CATSRDLGTVTDGYTF.

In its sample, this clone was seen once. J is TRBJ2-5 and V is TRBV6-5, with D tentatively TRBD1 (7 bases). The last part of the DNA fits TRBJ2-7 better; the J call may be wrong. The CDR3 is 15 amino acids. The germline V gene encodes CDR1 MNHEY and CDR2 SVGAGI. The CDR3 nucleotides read TGTGCCAGCAGTCAAGATGCGGGACAGTATTACGAGCAGTACTTC. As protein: CASSQDAGQYYEQYF.

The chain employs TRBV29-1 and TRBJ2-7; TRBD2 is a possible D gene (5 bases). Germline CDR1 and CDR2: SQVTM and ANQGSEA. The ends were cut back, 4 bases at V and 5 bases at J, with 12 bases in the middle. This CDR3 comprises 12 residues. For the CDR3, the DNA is TGCAGCGTTGGCGAGTACGGGGACGAGCAGTACTTC. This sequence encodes CSVGEYGDEQYF.

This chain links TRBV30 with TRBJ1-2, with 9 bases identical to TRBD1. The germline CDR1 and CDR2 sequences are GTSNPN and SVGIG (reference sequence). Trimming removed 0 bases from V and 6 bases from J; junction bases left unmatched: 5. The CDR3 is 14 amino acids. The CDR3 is CAWSVTGQGHGYTF. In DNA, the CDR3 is TGTGCCTGGAGTGTCACGGGACAGGGACATGGCTACACCTTC.

In nucleotides, the CDR3 is TGTGCCAGCAGCCCTCTCCCGGGAGAAAAAGCTTTCTTT. Its translation: CASSPLPGEKAFF. This chain connects TRBV11-3 to TRBJ1-1; D gene ambiguous. This CDR3 has 13 residues. V dropped 5 bases and J dropped 9 bases, with 16 bases sitting between them. Germline V CDR1 and CDR2: SGHNT, YENEEA.

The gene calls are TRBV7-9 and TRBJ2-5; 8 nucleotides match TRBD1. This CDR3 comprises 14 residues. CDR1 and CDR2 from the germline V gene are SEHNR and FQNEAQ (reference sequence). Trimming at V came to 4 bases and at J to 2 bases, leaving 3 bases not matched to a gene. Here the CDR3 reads CASSSGQGQETQYF. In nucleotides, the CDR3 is TGTGCCAGCAGCTCCGGACAGGGTCAAGAGACCCAGTACTTC. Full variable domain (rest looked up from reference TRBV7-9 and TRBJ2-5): DTGVSQNPRHKITKRGQNVTFRCDPISEHNRLYWYRQTLGQGPEFLTYFQNEAQLEKSRLLSDRFSAERPKGSFSTLEIQRTEQGDSAMYLCASSSGQGQETQYFGPGTRLLVL.

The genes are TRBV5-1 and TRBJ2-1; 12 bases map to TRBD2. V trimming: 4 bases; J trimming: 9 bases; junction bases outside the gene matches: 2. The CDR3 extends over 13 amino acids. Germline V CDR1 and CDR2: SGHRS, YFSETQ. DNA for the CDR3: TGCGCCAGCAGCAGGGGACTAGCGGGTGAGCAGTTCTTC. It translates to CASSRGLAGEQFF.

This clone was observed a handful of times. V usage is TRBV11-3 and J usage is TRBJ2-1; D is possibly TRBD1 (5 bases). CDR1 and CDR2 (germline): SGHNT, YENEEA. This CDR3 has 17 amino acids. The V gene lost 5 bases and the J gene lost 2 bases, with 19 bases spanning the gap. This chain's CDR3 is CASSPIVPAGTYNEQFF. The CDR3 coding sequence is TGTGCCAGCAGCCCTATTGTGCCTGCAGGGACCTACAATGAGCAGTTCTTC. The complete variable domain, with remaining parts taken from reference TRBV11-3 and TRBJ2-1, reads EAGVVQSPRYKIIEKKQPVAFWCNPISGHNTLYWYLQNLGQGPELLIRYENEEAVDDSQLPKDRFSAERLKGVDSTLKIQPAELGDSAVYLCASSPIVPAGTYNEQFFGPGTRLTVL.

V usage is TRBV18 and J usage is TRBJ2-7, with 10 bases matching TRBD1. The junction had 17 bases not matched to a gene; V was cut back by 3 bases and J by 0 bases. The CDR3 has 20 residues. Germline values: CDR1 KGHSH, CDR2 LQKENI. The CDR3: CASSPLSGTGVGRVSYEQYF. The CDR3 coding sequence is TGTGCCAGCTCACCCCTATCCGGGACAGGGGTAGGGCGAGTCTCCTACGAGCAGTACTTC.

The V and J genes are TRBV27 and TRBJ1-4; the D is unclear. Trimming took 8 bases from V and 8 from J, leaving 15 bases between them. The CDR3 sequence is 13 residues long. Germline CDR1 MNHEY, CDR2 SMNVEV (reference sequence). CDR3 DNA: TGTGCCAGCCGCTACGGCGGAGGGGAAAAACTGTTTTTT. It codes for CASRYGGGEKLFF.

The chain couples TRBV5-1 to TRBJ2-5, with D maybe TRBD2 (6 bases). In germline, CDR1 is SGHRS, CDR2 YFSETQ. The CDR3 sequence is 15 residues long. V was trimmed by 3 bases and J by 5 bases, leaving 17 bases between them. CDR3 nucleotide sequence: TGCGCCAGCAGCTCCGGCTCGGGAGAAGGGGAGACCCAGTACTTC. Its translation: CASSSGSGEGETQYF.

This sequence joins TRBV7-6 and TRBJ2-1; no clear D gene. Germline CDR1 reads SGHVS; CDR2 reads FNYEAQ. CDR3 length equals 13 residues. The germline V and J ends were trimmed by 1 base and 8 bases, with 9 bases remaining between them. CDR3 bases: TGTGCCAGCAGCTTAGGGAGTCTAGATGAGCAGTTCTTC. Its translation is CASSLGSLDEQFF.

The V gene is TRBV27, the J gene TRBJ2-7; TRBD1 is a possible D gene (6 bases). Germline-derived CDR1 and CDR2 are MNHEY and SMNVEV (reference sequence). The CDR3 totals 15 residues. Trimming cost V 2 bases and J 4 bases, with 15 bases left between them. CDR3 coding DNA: TGTGCCAGCAGTTTACGGCAGGGGCTAAGGTACGAGCAGTACTTC. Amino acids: CASSLRQGLRYEQYF.